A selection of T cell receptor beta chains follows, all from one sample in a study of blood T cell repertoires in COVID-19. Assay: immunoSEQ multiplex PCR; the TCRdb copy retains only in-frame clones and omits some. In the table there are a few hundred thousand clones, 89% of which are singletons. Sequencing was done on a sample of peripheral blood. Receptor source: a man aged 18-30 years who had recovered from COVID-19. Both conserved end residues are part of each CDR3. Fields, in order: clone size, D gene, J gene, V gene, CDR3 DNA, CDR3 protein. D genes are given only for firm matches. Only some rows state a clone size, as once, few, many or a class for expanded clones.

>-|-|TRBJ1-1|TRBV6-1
TGTGCCAGCAGTGAACAGGGAGGCACTGAAGCTTTCTTT
CASSEQGGTEAFF
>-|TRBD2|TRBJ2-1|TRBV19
TGTGCCAGTAGTAATAGCGGGACTGGCAATGAGCAGTTCTTC
CASSNSGTGNEQFF
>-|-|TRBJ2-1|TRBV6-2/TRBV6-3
TGTGCCAGCAGTTCTCCGGAGGCTAACTCCTACAATGAGCAGTTCTTC
CASSSPEANSYNEQFF
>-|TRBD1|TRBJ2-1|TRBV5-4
TGTGCCAGCAGCTTGGGGGGACAGGGGGTGAATGAGCAGTTCTTC
CASSLGGQGVNEQFF
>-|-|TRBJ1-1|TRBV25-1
TGTGCCAGCAAAGGGGGGGGCAACACTGAAGCTTTCTTT
CASKGGGNTEAFF
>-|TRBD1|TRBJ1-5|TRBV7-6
TGTGCCAGCAGCCCGCGGACAGGGAGCAATCAGCCCCAGCATTTT
CASSPRTGSNQPQHF
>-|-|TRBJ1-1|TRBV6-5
TGTGCCAGCAGTTACTCACAGGGCTCGAGGAATGAAGCTTTCTTT
CASSYSQGSRNEAFF
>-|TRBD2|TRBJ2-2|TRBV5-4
TGTGCCAGCAGCTTTATAGGGACTAGCCTAATCACCGGGGAGCTGTTTTTT
CASSFIGTSLITGELFF
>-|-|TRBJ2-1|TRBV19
TGTGCCAGTAGTATAGTCAGTAGCGGAGACAATGAGCAGTTCTTC
CASSIVSSGDNEQFF
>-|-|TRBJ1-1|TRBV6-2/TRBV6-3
TGTGCCAGCAGTTATGTTGGCAGGGGCGAGGCTTTCTTT
CASSYVGRGEAFF
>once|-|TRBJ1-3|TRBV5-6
TGTGCCAGCAGACCAGGGAACTCTGGAAACACCATATATTTT
CASRPGNSGNTIYF
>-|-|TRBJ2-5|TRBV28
TGTGCCAGCAGTATCAGGCAGATGGACTGGGACCAAGAGACCCAGTACTTC
CASSIRQMDWDQETQYF
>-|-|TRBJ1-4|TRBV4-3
TGCGCCAGCAGCCAAGAACGGGCAACTAATGAAAAACTGTTTTTT
CASSQERATNEKLFF
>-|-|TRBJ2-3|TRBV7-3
TGTGCCAGCAGCTTAGGGGGGGACAGGAAACCCGATACGCAGTATTTT
CASSLGGDRKPDTQYF
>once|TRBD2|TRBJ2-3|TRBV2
TGTGCCAGCAGTGAGCCTGGGTCGGGGGGGTTACTCACAGATACGCAGTATTTT
CASSEPGSGGLLTDTQYF
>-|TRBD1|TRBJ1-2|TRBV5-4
TGTGCCAGCAGCTCACAGGGGGCGAACGGCTACACCTTC
CASSSQGANGYTF
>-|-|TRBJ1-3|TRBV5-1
TGCGCCAGCAGAGACAGCGACTCCTCTGGAAACACCATATATTTT
CASRDSDSSGNTIYF
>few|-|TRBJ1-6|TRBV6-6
TGTGCCAGCAGTCTCGGAAACAGGGCTAGCTCCTATAATTCACCCCTCCACTTT
CASSLGNRASSYNSPLHF
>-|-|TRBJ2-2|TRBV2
TGTGCCAGCAGTGAAGAGGGGAAGAACACCGGGGAGCTGTTTTTT
CASSEEGKNTGELFF
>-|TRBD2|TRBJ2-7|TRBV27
TGTGCCAGCAGTCCCGGGGGGGGCCATAACGAGCAGTACTTC
CASSPGGGHNEQYF
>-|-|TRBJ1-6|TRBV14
TGTGCCAGCAGCCAAGGCGGTTATAATTCACCCCTCCACTTT
CASSQGGYNSPLHF
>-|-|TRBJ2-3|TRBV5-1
TGCGCCAGCAGCTTTGAGACAGATACGCAGTATTTT
CASSFETDTQYF
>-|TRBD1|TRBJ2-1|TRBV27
TGTGCCAGCAGACCACCGGGACAGAGCTCCTACAATGAGCAGTTCTTC
CASRPPGQSSYNEQFF
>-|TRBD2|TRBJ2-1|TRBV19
TGTGCCAGTACTGTTGGACTAGCGGGGGTGAATGAGCAGTTCTTC
CASTVGLAGVNEQFF
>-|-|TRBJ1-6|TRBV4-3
TGCGCCAGCAGCCAAGAAGAGAATTCACCCCTCCACTTT
CASSQEENSPLHF
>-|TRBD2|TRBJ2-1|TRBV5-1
TGCGCCAGCAGCCCAATTGCTGGCGGGGGGGCCATGAATGAGCAGTTCTTC
CASSPIAGGGAMNEQFF
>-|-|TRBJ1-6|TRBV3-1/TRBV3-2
TGTGCCAGCAGCTGGGGGGGCCAAGGTTCACCCCTCCACTTT
CASSWGGQGSPLHF
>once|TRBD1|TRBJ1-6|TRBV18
TGTGCCAGCTCACCTTCCGGGACAGGGAATTCACCCCTCCACTTT
CASSPSGTGNSPLHF